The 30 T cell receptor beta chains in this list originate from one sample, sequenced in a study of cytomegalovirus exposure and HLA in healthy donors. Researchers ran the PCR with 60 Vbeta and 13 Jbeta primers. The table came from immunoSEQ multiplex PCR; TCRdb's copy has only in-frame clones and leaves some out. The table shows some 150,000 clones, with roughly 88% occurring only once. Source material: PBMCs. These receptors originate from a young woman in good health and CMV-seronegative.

CDR3 residues: CASSPRLGGKYTEAFF. Here the CDR3 DNA reads TGCGCCAGCAGCCCCCGACTGGGGGGAAAGTACACTGAAGCTTTCTTT. The chain employs TRBV4-1 and TRBJ1-1, with D tentatively TRBD1 (5 bases). The CDR3 spans 16 residues. CDR1 is MGHRA, CDR2 YSYEKL, per germline. V was pared by 4 bases and J by 3 bases, with 18 bases between.

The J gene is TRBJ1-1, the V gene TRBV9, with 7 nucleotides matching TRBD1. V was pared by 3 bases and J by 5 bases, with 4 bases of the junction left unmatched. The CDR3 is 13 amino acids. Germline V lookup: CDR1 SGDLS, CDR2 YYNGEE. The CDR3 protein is CASSDRGRTEAFF. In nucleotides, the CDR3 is TGTGCCAGCAGCGATAGGGGGCGGACTGAAGCTTTCTTT.

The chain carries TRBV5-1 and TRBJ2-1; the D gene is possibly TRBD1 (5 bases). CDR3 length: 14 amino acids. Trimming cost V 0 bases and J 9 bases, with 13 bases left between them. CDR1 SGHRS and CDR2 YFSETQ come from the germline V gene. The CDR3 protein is CASSLGQGSGEQFF. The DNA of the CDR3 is TGCGCCAGCAGCTTGGGGCAGGGATCCGGTGAGCAGTTCTTC.

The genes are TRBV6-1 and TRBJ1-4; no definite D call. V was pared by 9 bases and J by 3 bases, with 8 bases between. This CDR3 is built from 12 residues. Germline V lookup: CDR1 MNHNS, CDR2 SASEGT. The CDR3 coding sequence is TGTGCCAGTTCGAGCTCTAATGAAAAACTGTTTTTT. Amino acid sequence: CASSSSNEKLFF.

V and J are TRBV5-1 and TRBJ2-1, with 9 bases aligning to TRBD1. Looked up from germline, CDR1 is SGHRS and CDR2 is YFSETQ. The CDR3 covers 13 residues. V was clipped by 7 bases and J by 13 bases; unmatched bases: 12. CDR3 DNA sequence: TGCGCCAGCTCAGCCGGGACAGGGTACGTTCAGTTCTTC. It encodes CASSAGTGYVQFF.

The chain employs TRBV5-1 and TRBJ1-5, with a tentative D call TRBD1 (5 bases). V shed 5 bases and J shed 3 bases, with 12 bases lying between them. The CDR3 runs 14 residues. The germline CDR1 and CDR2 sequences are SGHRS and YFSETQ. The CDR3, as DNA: TGCGCCAGCAGTCTATCAGGGTACAATCAGCCCCAGCATTTT. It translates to CASSLSGYNQPQHF.

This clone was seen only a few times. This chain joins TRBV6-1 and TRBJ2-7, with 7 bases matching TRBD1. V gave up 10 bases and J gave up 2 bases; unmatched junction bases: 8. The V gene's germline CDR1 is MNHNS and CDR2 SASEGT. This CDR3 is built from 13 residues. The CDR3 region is CATISGTAYEQYF. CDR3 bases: TGTGCCACCATATCCGGGACAGCCTACGAGCAGTACTTC.

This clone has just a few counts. The CDR3 DNA reads TGTGCCAGCAGTGCCAGACAGGGGGCGGTGACCCAGTACTTC. Its protein is CASSARQGAVTQYF. V gene TRBV6-5 combines with J gene TRBJ2-5; 10 bases align to TRBD1. Trimming took 5 bases from V and 7 from J; bases not matched to a gene: 7. Germline V gene data show CDR1 as MNHEY and CDR2 as SVGAGI. This CDR3 is 14 amino acids long.

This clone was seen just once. CDR3 region: CASSWDRVNTEAFF. In DNA, the CDR3 is TGTGCCAGCAGCTGGGACAGGGTGAACACTGAAGCTTTCTTT. The rearrangement uses TRBV11-2 and TRBJ1-1; TRBD1 aligns across 9 bases. The V gene's germline CDR1 is SGHAT and CDR2 FQNNGV. The CDR3 is 14 residues long. Trimming took 4 bases from V and 0 from J; bases not matched to a gene: 0.

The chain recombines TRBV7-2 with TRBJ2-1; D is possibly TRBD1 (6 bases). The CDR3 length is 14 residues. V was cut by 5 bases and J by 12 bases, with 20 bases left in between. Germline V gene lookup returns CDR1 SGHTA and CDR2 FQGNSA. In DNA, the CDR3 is TGTGCCAGCAGCGAGCGGCCCAGGGGTGGGGGGCAGTTCTTC. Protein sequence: CASSERPRGGGQFF.

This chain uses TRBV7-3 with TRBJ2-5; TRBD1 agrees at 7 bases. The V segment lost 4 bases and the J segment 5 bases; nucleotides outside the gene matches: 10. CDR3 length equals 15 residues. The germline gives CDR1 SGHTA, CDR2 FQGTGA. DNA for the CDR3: TGTGCCAGCAGCTACCTCCCAACAGGGGTGGAGACCCAGTACTTC. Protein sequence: CASSYLPTGVETQYF.

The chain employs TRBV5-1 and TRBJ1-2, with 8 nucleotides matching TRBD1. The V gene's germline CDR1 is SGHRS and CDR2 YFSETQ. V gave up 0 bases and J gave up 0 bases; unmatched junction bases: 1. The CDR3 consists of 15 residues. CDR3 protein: CASSLGQGPNYGYTF. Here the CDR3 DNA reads TGCGCCAGCAGCTTGGGACAGGGGCCTAACTATGGCTACACCTTC.

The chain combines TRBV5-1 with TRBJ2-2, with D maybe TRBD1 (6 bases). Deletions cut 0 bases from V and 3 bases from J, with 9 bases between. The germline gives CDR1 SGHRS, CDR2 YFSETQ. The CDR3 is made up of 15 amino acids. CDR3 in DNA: TGCGCCAGCAGCTTGGTGACAGGATACACCGGGGAGCTGTTTTTT. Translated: CASSLVTGYTGELFF.

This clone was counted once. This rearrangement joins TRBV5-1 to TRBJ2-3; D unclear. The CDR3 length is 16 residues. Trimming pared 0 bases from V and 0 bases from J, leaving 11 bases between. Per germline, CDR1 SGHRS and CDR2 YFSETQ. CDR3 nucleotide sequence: TGCGCCAGCAGCTTGGAAGCCTACCATAGCACAGATACGCAGTATTTT. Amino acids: CASSLEAYHSTDTQYF.

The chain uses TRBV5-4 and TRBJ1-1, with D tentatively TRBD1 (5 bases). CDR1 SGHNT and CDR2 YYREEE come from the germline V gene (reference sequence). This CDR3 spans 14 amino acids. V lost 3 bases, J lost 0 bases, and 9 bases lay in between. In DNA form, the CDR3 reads TGTGCCAGCAGCTCGCTCAGGGTGAACACTGAAGCTTTCTTT. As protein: CASSSLRVNTEAFF.

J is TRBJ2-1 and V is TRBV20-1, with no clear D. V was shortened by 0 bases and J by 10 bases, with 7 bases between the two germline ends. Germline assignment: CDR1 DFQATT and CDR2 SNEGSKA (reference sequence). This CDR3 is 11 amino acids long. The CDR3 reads CSARDLTEQFF. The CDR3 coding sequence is TGCAGTGCTAGAGATCTTACAGAGCAGTTCTTC.

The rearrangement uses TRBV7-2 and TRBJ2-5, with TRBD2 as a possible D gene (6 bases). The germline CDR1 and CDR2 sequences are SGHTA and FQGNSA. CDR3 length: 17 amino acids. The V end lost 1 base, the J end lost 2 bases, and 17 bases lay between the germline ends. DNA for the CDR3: TGTGCCAGCAGCTTAGACCTCCTCCGGGACTCTCAAGAGACCCAGTACTTC. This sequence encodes CASSLDLLRDSQETQYF.

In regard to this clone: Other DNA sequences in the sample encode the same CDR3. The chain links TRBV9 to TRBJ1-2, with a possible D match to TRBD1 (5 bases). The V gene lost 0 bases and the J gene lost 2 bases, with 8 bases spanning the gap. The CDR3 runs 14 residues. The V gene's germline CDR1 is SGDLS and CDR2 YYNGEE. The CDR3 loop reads CASSVGQGNYGYTF. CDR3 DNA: TGTGCCAGCAGCGTAGGGCAGGGAAACTATGGCTACACCTTC.

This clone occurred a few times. The DNA for the CDR3 is TGTGCCAGTAGTATAGCCCTCTCGACAGGGGCCTTTGCCGATGGCTACACCTTC. It is translated as CASSIALSTGAFADGYTF. The rearrangement links TRBV19 to TRBJ1-2; 8 bases are shared with TRBD1. CDR1 and CDR2 (germline): LNHDA, SQIVND (reference sequence). This CDR3 is 18 amino acids long. The V and J ends lost 1 base and 6 bases, in that order; junction bases with no gene match: 16.

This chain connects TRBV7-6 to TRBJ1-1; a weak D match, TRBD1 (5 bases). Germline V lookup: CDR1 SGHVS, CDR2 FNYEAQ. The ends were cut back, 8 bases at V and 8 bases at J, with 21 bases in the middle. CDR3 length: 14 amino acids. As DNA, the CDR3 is TGTGCCAGCTCCCAAGGCGGCAGGGTCCAAGAAGCTTTCTTT. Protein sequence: CASSQGGRVQEAFF. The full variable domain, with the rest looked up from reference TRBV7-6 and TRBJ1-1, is GAGVSQSPRYKVTKRGQDVALRCDPISGHVSLYWYRQALGQGPEFLTYFNYEAQQDKSGLPNDRFSAERPEGSISTLTIQRTEQRDSAMYRCASSQGGRVQEAFFGQGTRLTVV.

In DNA, the CDR3 is TGTGCCAGCAGTGAAGGGACAGGGCCCTACGAGCAGTACTTC. This gives the protein CASSEGTGPYEQYF. This chain connects TRBV6-1 to TRBJ2-7; 8 positions agree with TRBD1. This CDR3 region has 14 residues. Germline V gives CDR1 MNHNS, CDR2 SASEGT. V shed 1 base, J shed 2 bases, and the junction held 1 base outside the gene matches.

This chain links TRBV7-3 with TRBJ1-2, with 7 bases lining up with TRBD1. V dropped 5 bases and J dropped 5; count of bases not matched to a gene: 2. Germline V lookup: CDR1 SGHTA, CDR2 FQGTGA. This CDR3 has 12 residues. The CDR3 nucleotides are TGTGCCAGCAGCCAACAGGGGTATGGCTACACCTTC. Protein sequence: CASSQQGYGYTF.

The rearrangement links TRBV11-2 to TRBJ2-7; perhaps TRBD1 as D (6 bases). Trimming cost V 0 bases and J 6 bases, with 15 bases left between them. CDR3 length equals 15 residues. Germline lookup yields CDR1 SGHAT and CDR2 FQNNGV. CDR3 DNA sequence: TGTGCCAGCAGCTTAGATAGCGAGACAGGCTTCGAGCAGTACTTC. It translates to CASSLDSETGFEQYF.

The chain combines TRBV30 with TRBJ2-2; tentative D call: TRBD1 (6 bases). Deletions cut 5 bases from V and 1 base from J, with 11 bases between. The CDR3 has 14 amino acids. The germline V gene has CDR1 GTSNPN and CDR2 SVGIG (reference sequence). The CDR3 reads CAWVVGGNTGELFF. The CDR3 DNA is TGTGCCTGGGTCGTAGGGGGGAACACCGGGGAGCTGTTTTTT.

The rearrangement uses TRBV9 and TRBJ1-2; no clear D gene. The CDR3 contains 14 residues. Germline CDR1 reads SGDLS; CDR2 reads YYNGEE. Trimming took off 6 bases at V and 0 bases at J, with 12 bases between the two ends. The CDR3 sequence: CASTRQASNYGYTF. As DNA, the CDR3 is TGTGCCAGCACCCGCCAGGCATCTAACTATGGCTACACCTTC.

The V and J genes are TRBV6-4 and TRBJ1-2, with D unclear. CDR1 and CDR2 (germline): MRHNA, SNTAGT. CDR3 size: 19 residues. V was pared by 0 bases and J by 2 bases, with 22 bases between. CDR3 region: CASSDSEGGPDSVNYGYTF. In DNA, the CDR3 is TGTGCCAGCAGTGACTCAGAGGGAGGCCCCGATTCGGTAAACTATGGCTACACCTTC.

CDR3 residues: CATSRDNTLTVDYTF. The CDR3 DNA reads as TGTGCCACCAGCAGAGATAATACGCTTACAGTTGACTACACCTTC. The genes are TRBV15 and TRBJ1-2; D gene uncertain. CDR3 length: 15 amino acids. Germline CDR1 and CDR2: LNHNV and YYDKDF (reference sequence). The V end was cut by 0 bases, the J end by 10 bases, with 18 bases between. Supplemented by reference TRBV15 and TRBJ1-2, the full variable domain reads DAMVIQNPRYQVTQFGKPVTLSCSQTLNHNVMYWYQQKSSQAPKLLFHYYDKDFNNEADTPDNFQSRRPNTSFCFLDIRSPGLGDTAMYLCATSRDNTLTVDYTFGSGTRLTVV.

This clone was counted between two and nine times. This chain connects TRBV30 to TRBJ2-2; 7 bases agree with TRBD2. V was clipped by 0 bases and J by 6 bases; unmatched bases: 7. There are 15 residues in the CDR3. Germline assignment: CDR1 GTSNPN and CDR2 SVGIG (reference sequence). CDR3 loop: CAWSVPGLLAGELFF. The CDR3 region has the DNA TGTGCCTGGAGTGTACCGGGACTACTCGCCGGGGAGCTGTTTTTT.

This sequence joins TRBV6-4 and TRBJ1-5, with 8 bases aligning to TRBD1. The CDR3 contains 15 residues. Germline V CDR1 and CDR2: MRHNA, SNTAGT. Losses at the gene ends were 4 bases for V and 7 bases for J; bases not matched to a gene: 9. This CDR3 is CASSAETGAGQPQHF. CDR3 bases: TGTGCCAGCAGTGCCGAGACAGGGGCTGGGCAGCCCCAGCATTTT.

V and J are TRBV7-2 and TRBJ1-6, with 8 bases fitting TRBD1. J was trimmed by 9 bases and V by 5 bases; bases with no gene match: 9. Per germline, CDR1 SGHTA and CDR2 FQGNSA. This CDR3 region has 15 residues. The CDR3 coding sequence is TGTGCCAGCAGCGCCTCGGGACAGGTGTTTTCACCCCTCCACTTT. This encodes CASSASGQVFSPLHF.